Each of the 25 T cell receptor beta chains below was sequenced from the same sample in a study of blood T cell repertoires in COVID-19. TCRdb keeps only in-frame clones here, not all; method: immunoSEQ multiplex PCR. This sample has about 21,000 clones, with roughly nine tenths found just once. Sequenced input: peripheral blood. All receptors derive from a human donor with active COVID-19. The donor label of this sample is uncertain.

The genes are TRBV11-3 and TRBJ2-1; TRBD2 aligns across 9 bases. The CDR3 length is 15 residues. Looked up from germline, CDR1 is SGHNT and CDR2 is YENEEA. V gave up 0 bases and J gave up 3 bases; unmatched junction bases: 0. In DNA, the CDR3 is TGTGCCAGCAGCTTAGAACTAGCGGGCTACAATGAGCAGTTCTTC. Translation: CASSLELAGYNEQFF. Full variable domain (missing parts from reference TRBV11-3 and TRBJ2-1): EAGVVQSPRYKIIEKKQPVAFWCNPISGHNTLYWYLQNLGQGPELLIRYENEEAVDDSQLPKDRFSAERLKGVDSTLKIQPAELGDSAVYLCASSLELAGYNEQFFGPGTRLTVL.

The V gene is TRBV27, the J gene TRBJ2-7; tentative D call: TRBD1 (5 bases). Deletions cut 3 bases from V and 3 bases from J, with 9 bases between. Per the germline V gene, CDR1 is MNHEY and CDR2 is SMNVEV (reference sequence). The CDR3 runs to 13 residues. As DNA, the CDR3 is TGTGCCAGCAGTTTGGGGCCCTACTACGAGCAGTACTTC. Its translation is CASSLGPYYEQYF.

This chain links TRBV2 with TRBJ2-1; weak D call: TRBD2 (6 bases). The CDR3 is made up of 19 amino acids. The germline V and J ends were trimmed by 2 bases and 8 bases, with 28 bases remaining between them. Germline V gives CDR1 SNHLY, CDR2 FYNNEI. The DNA for the CDR3 is TGTGCCAGCAGTGAATTCCCCAGGAGGGGCCGTATCAGTAAGGATGAGCAGTTCTTC. Translated: CASSEFPRRGRISKDEQFF.

The chain is built from TRBV28 and TRBJ2-7; TRBD1 is a possible D gene (6 bases). The CDR3 length is 13 residues. CDR1 and CDR2 (germline): MDHEN, SYDVKM. Trimming took off 7 bases at V and 5 bases at J, with 15 bases between the two ends. The chain's CDR3 is CASTPGGGHEQYF. In DNA form, the CDR3 reads TGTGCCAGCACACCAGGTGGGGGCCACGAGCAGTACTTC. Full variable domain (remainder filled in from reference TRBV28 and TRBJ2-7): DVKVTQSSRYLVKRTGEKVFLECVQDMDHENMFWYRQDPGLGLRLIYFSYDVKMKEKGDIPEGYSVSREKKERFSLILESASTNQTSMYLCASTPGGGHEQYFGPGTRLTVT.

J is TRBJ2-3 and V is TRBV4-3, with 12 bases identical to TRBD2. V shed 0 bases, J shed 4 bases, and the junction held 5 bases outside the gene matches. This CDR3 is 17 amino acids long. Per germline, CDR1 LGHNA and CDR2 YSLEER. The CDR3 DNA follows: TGCGCCAGCAGCCAAGATTCGCCTAGCGGGAGGGCAGATACGCAGTATTTT. This codes for CASSQDSPSGRADTQYF.

The gene calls are TRBV19 and TRBJ2-1; 8 nucleotides line up with TRBD2. The CDR3 totals 15 residues. Trimming took 3 bases from V and 9 from J; bases not matched to a gene: 10. CDR1 and CDR2 (germline): LNHDA, SQIVND (reference sequence). DNA of the CDR3: TGTGCCAGTAGTATGTGGCGGGCGGGGGGTGGTGAGCAGTTCTTC. Translation: CASSMWRAGGGEQFF.

The chain carries TRBV18 and TRBJ1-6; a weak D match, TRBD1 (6 bases). V was shortened by 3 bases and J by 7 bases, with 10 bases between the two germline ends. The CDR3 runs 14 residues. The germline V gene has CDR1 KGHSH and CDR2 LQKENI. CDR3 in amino acids: CASSPDSQNSPLHF. CDR3 DNA sequence: TGTGCCAGCTCACCGGACAGTCAGAATTCACCCCTCCACTTT.

The J gene is TRBJ2-3, the V gene TRBV6-6; 12 nucleotides match TRBD2. The CDR3 runs 17 residues. Germline-derived CDR1 and CDR2 are MNHNY and SVGAGI (reference sequence). Unmatched junction bases numbered 10, after V lost 5 bases and J lost 4 bases. CDR3: CASSPRLAGELADTQYF. Here the CDR3 DNA reads TGTGCCAGCAGTCCAAGACTAGCGGGAGAGTTAGCAGATACGCAGTATTTT.

This chain links TRBV30 with TRBJ2-7; D possibly corresponds to TRBD2 (5 bases). Germline CDR1 and CDR2: GTSNPN and SVGIG (reference sequence). The CDR3 runs to 14 residues. The germline V and J ends were trimmed by 0 bases and 5 bases, with 14 bases remaining between them. The CDR3 loop reads CAWSVSGLSHEQYF. In DNA, the CDR3 is TGTGCCTGGAGTGTCAGCGGCCTAAGCCACGAGCAGTACTTC.

V and J are TRBV11-3 and TRBJ2-1; TRBD1 agrees at 9 bases. This CDR3 has 15 amino acids. Trimming took 2 bases from V and 6 from J; bases not matched to a gene: 5. CDR1 is SGHNT, CDR2 YENEEA, per germline. CDR3 in DNA: TGTGCCAGCAGCTTAAGGGACAGGGAAATCAATGAGCAGTTCTTC. Protein product: CASSLRDREINEQFF.

J is TRBJ2-5 and V is TRBV19, with 14 nucleotides matching TRBD2. This CDR3 region has 15 residues. Germline lookup yields CDR1 LNHDA and CDR2 SQIVND (reference sequence). V lost 4 bases to trimming and J lost 11 bases; unmatched junction nucleotides: 9. DNA of the CDR3: TGTGCCAGTAGTAAATCGCCGGGACTAGCGGGAGTACAGTACTTC. Its translation is CASSKSPGLAGVQYF.

The chain employs TRBV4-3 and TRBJ2-1, with D tentatively TRBD2 (5 bases). The germline gives CDR1 LGHNA, CDR2 YSLEER. V was pared by 0 bases and J by 4 bases, with 13 bases between. The CDR3 loop spans 16 amino acids. CDR3 loop: CASSQEALTGYNEQFF. CDR3 sequence (DNA): TGCGCCAGCAGCCAAGAAGCCCTTACGGGGTACAATGAGCAGTTCTTC.

The chain carries TRBV7-9 and TRBJ1-1, with D maybe TRBD1 (6 bases). CDR1 and CDR2 (germline): SEHNR, FQNEAQ (reference sequence). The CDR3 consists of 12 residues. V was trimmed by 4 bases and J by 10 bases, leaving 13 bases between them. The CDR3 here is CASSSQGYGAFF. CDR3 in DNA: TGTGCCAGCAGCTCACAGGGTTATGGAGCTTTCTTT.

A single count supports this clone. The chain uses TRBV20-1 and TRBJ2-5; D unresolved. Germline CDR1 reads DFQATT; CDR2 reads SNEGSKA (reference sequence). V was trimmed by 5 bases and J by 0 bases, leaving 4 bases between them. This CDR3 spans 11 amino acids. The CDR3 region is CSAQYQETQYF. CDR3 nucleotide sequence: TGCAGTGCTCAGTACCAAGAGACCCAGTACTTC.

J is TRBJ2-2 and V is TRBV7-9; TRBD2 agrees at 9 bases. After removal of 1 base from V and 1 base from J, the junction contained 1 base not matched to a gene. Germline-derived CDR1 and CDR2 are SEHNR and FQNEAQ (reference sequence). This CDR3 region has 16 residues. The CDR3 DNA is TGTGCCAGCAGCTTAGAAGCGGGAGGGAACACCGGGGAGCTGTTTTTT. Protein product: CASSLEAGGNTGELFF.

The chain carries TRBV7-6 and TRBJ2-2, with 7 nucleotides matching TRBD2. Germline CDR1 SGHVS, CDR2 FNYEAQ. The CDR3 contains 16 residues. The V segment lost 2 bases and the J segment 5 bases; nucleotides outside the gene matches: 8. The CDR3 coding sequence is TGTGCCAGCAGCTTATATGGACTAGGCAAAACCGGGGAGCTGTTTTTT. It yields the protein CASSLYGLGKTGELFF.

The chain couples TRBV11-3 to TRBJ2-1; 7 nucleotides align to TRBD1. CDR1 is SGHNT, CDR2 YENEEA, per germline. The J segment lost 2 bases and the V segment lost 4 bases, leaving 5 bases of the junction unmatched. The CDR3 sequence is 15 residues long. Here the CDR3 DNA reads TGTGCCAGCAGCTCCGGGACAGTCACCTACAATGAGCAGTTCTTC. This translates into CASSSGTVTYNEQFF.

V and J are TRBV6-5 and TRBJ2-7, with D perhaps matching TRBD2 (6 bases). This CDR3 has 13 residues. Germline V gives CDR1 MNHEY, CDR2 SVGAGI. V was cut by 7 bases and J by 4 bases, with 14 bases left in between. CDR3 bases: TGTGCCAGCATGCCCGGGGGAGGATACGAGCAGTACTTC. This sequence encodes CASMPGGGYEQYF.

The V call is TRBV9, the J call TRBJ1-1; 8 bases line up with TRBD1. Germline CDR1 reads SGDLS; CDR2 reads YYNGEE. There are 15 residues in the CDR3. V dropped 0 bases and J dropped 5; count of bases not matched to a gene: 6. The CDR3 coding sequence is TGTGCCAGCAGCGTAGATCAGGGGGCAGGGACTGAAGCTTTCTTT. Protein product: CASSVDQGAGTEAFF. Variable domain in full (rest from reference TRBV9 and TRBJ1-1): DSGVTQTPKHLITATGQRVTLRCSPRSGDLSVYWYQQSLDQGLQFLIQYYNGEERAKGNILERFSAQQFPDLHSELNLSSLELGDSALYFCASSVDQGAGTEAFFGQGTRLTVV.

The V call is TRBV6-5, the J call TRBJ2-5, with 8 bases aligning to TRBD2. CDR1 and CDR2 (germline): MNHEY, SVGAGI. Unmatched junction bases numbered 3, after V lost 2 bases and J lost 7 bases. This CDR3 comprises 13 residues. The CDR3: CASSYGREVTQYF. The CDR3 coding sequence is TGTGCCAGCAGTTACGGGCGGGAGGTGACCCAGTACTTC.

V is TRBV18 and J is TRBJ2-1, with 9 bases aligning to TRBD2. V lost 6 bases and J lost 13; bases outside the gene matches: 7. CDR3 length: 12 amino acids. Germline V gene data show CDR1 as KGHSH and CDR2 as LQKENI. The CDR3 DNA follows: TGTGCCAGCTCCCAGGAGCGGGAGGACCAGTTCTTC. It translates to CASSQEREDQFF.

Here the CDR3 DNA reads TGTGCCAGCAGTGCATTGACAGGGTCTAATGAAAAACTGTTTTTT. It is translated as CASSALTGSNEKLFF. V usage is TRBV2 and J usage is TRBJ1-4; TRBD1 aligns across 7 bases. There are 15 residues in the CDR3. The germline V gene has CDR1 SNHLY and CDR2 FYNNEI. V lost 4 bases and J lost 3; bases outside the gene matches: 5.

The V and J genes are TRBV28 and TRBJ2-3; 8 bases agree with TRBD2. This CDR3 comprises 13 residues. CDR1 and CDR2 from the germline V gene are MDHEN and SYDVKM. The CDR3 region has the DNA TGTGCTGCTGCGCGGGAGGATACAGATACGCAGTATTTT. Protein: CAAAREDTDTQYF.

V and J are TRBV4-1 and TRBJ2-7, with TRBD2 matching over 8 bases. Germline assignment: CDR1 MGHRA and CDR2 YSYEKL. The CDR3 spans 15 residues. V was clipped by 4 bases and J by 2 bases; unmatched bases: 7. CDR3 amino acids: CASSPQTSATYEQYF. In DNA, the CDR3 is TGCGCCAGCAGCCCTCAGACTAGCGCAACCTACGAGCAGTACTTC.

The rearrangement links TRBV11-3 to TRBJ2-2; TRBD2 matches at 10 bases. The CDR3 covers 16 residues. V lost 5 bases to trimming and J lost 4 bases; unmatched junction nucleotides: 7. The germline CDR1 and CDR2 sequences are SGHNT and YENEEA. CDR3 protein: CASSLRLAGLTGELFF. CDR3 sequence (DNA): TGTGCCAGCAGCCTGCGACTAGCGGGCCTCACCGGGGAGCTGTTTTTT.